This TCR beta chain was found in a study of blood T cells in healthy people across ages. For the second PCR, which ran for about 7 to 11 cycles, a sample-barcoded 5' primer and a J-beta primer mix were used. TCRdb analysed the 5' RACE reads with MiXCR anew, one entry per CDR3 protein. The table records about 1.7 million distinct CDR3 sequences, approximately 28% of them present only once. This clonotype has a handful of counts. The junction does not match germline at one end; this may be a read error. The CDR3 covers 16 residues. The germline gives CDR1 MGHRA, CDR2 YSYEKL. Sequencing was carried out using blood. This sequence joins TRBV4-1 and TRBJ1-1; D is ambiguous. This receptor was identified in a woman younger than 45 in good health. CDR3 nucleotide sequence: TGCGCCAGCAGCCCACGACAAACCATCATGAACGCTGAAGCTTTCTTT. Translation gives CASSPRQTIMNAEAFF.